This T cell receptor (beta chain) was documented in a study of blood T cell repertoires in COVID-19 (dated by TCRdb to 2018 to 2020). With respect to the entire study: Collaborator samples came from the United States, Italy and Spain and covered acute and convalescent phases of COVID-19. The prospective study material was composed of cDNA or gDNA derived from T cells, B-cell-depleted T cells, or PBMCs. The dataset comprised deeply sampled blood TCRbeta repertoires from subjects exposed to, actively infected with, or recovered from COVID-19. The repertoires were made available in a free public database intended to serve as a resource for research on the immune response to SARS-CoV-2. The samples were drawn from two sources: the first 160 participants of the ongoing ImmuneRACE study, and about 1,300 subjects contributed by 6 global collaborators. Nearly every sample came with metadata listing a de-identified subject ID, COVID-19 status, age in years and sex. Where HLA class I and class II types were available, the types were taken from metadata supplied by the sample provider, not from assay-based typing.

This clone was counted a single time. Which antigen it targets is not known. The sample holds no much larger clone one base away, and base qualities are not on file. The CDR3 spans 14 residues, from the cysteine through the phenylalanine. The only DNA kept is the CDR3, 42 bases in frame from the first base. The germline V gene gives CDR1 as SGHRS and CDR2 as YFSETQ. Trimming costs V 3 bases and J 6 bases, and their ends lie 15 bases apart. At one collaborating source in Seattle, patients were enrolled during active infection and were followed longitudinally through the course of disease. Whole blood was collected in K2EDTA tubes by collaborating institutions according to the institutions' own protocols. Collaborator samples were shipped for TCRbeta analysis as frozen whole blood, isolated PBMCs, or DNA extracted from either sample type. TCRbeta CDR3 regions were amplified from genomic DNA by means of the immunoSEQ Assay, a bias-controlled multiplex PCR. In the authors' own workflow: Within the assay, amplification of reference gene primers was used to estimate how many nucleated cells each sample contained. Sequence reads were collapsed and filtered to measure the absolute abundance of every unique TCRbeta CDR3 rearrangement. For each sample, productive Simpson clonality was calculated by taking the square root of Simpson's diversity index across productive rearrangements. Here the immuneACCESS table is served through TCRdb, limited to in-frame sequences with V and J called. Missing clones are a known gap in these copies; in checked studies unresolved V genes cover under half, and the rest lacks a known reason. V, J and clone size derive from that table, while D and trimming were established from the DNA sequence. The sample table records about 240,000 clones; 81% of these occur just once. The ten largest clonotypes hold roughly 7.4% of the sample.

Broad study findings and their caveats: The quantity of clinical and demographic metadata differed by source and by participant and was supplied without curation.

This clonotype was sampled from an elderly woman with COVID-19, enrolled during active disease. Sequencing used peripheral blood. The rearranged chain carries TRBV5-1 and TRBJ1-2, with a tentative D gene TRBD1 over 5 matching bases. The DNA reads TGCGCCAGCAGCTCCACAGACAGAAGAAATGGCTACACCTTC. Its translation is CASSSTDRRNGYTF. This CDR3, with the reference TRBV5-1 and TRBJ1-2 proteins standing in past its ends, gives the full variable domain KAGVTQTPRYLIKTRGQQVTLSCSPISGHRSVSWYQQTPGQGLQFLFEYFSETQRNKGNFPGRFSGRQFSNSRSEMNVSTLELGDSALYLCASSSTDRRNGYTFGSGTRLTVV.